Below are 21 T cell receptor beta chains sequenced from a single sample in a study of shared clonotypes between healthy human individuals. Method: immunoSEQ multiplex PCR; TCRdb's copy keeps in-frame clones and lacks some. This table holds about 1.5 million clones, over 95% found once. The sequenced sample was naive CD4+ T cells sorted from blood. Noted subset: CD45RA+ positively selected. The receptors come from a young man in good health.

V and J are TRBV28 and TRBJ2-3; TRBD1 agrees at 9 bases. The CDR3 has 15 residues. Germline CDR1 and CDR2: MDHEN and SYDVKM. Germline trimming cut 6 bases from V and 4 bases from J; bases unmatched to any gene: 8. CDR3 region: CASSTGGEAPDTQYF. The CDR3 DNA sequence: TGTGCCAGCAGCACAGGGGGCGAAGCCCCAGATACGCAGTATTTT.

The CDR3 nucleotides read TGTGCCAGCTCATCCGGGACTAGCGGGATCTCTCCCTACGAGCAGTACTTC. As protein: CASSSGTSGISPYEQYF. V usage is TRBV18 and J usage is TRBJ2-7; the match to TRBD2 covers 13 bases. CDR1 is KGHSH and CDR2 is LQKENI in the germline V gene. V shed 5 bases and J 2 bases; nucleotides not matched to a gene: 9. CDR3 length: 17 residues.

This clone was picked up a small number of times. The V gene is TRBV21-1, the J gene TRBJ2-1; the table's D call, TRBD2, was not checked against the DNA. TRBV21-1 is described as a pseudogene. The CDR3 has 19 amino acids. CDR3 loop: CASSKLKVLRPNCDNEQFF. CDR3 in DNA: TGTGCCAGCAGCAAATTGAAAGTCCTGAGGCCAAATTGCGATAATGAGCAGTTCTTC.

The chain carries TRBV28 and TRBJ2-6; the D call may be TRBD1 or TRBD2 (5 bases each). There are 17 residues in the CDR3. The germline gives CDR1 MDHEN, CDR2 SYDVKM. V was clipped by 1 base and J by 1 base, with 11 bases between them. The CDR3 loop is CASSLLEGPSGANVLTF. The DNA of the CDR3 is TGTGCCAGCAGTTTATTAGAGGGACCATCTGGGGCCAACGTCCTGACTTTC.

J is TRBJ2-7 and V is TRBV28; 13 bases fit TRBD2. V shed 2 bases, J shed 6 bases, and the junction held 7 bases outside the gene matches. The germline CDR1 and CDR2 sequences are MDHEN and SYDVKM. The CDR3 extends over 16 amino acids. The chain's CDR3 is CASSLPGLAGIGEQYF. The CDR3 bases are TGTGCCAGCAGTTTACCGGGACTAGCGGGAATCGGCGAGCAGTACTTC.

The chain uses TRBV4-1 and TRBJ1-5; possible D gene TRBD1, 5 bases. CDR1 is MGHRA and CDR2 is YSYEKL in the germline V gene. This CDR3 is built from 14 residues. V lost 6 bases and J 5 bases, leaving 14 bases between the germline ends. The CDR3 sequence: CASSTGTNHQPQHF. The CDR3 nucleotides are TGCGCCAGCAGTACCGGGACGAATCATCAGCCCCAGCATTTT.

About this clone itself: Distinct nucleotide sequences in the sample also encode this CDR3. The chain couples TRBV30 to TRBJ2-3; D is ambiguous. Germline values: CDR1 GTSNPN, CDR2 SVGIG (reference sequence). This CDR3 region has 11 residues. V lost 3 bases to trimming and J lost 2 bases, with 3 bases between them. The CDR3 region has the DNA TGTGCCTGGAGCCCCACAGATACGCAGTATTTT. Translated: CAWSPTDTQYF. The full variable domain, in which reference TRBV30 and TRBJ2-3 provide the parts outside the CDR3, is SQTIHQWPATLVQPVGSPLSLECTVEGTSNPNLYWYRQAAGRGLQLLFYSVGIGQISSEVPQNLSASRPQDRQFILSSKKLLLSDSGFYLCAWSPTDTQYFGPGTRLTVL.

This sequence joins TRBV11-2 and TRBJ2-7; D is perhaps TRBD2 (5 bases). This CDR3 comprises 14 residues. Per the germline V gene, CDR1 is SGHAT and CDR2 is FQNNGV. V was shortened by 1 base and J by 3 bases, with 10 bases between the two germline ends. Here the CDR3 DNA reads TGTGCCAGCAGCTTAGGCCCGGGGATCTACGAGCAGTACTTC. Its translation: CASSLGPGIYEQYF.

This sequence joins TRBV28 and TRBJ2-7, with 7 bases that match TRBD1. V lost 6 bases to trimming and J lost 4 bases; unmatched junction nucleotides: 12. This CDR3 region has 15 residues. CDR1 MDHEN and CDR2 SYDVKM come from the germline V gene. The CDR3 DNA follows: TGTGCCAGCAGGGGAAGGGGGCGCGGTGTTTACGAGCAGTACTTC. Translated: CASRGRGRGVYEQYF.

This rearrangement joins TRBV27 to TRBJ2-7; 8 bases map to TRBD1. Per germline, CDR1 MNHEY and CDR2 SMNVEV (reference sequence). This CDR3 is built from 13 residues. With V trimmed by 5 bases and J by 3 bases, 3 bases remained unmatched. CDR3 loop: CASSPGQGYEQYF. The CDR3 DNA is TGTGCCAGCAGTCCAGGACAGGGCTACGAGCAGTACTTC.

This chain links TRBV13 with TRBJ1-3; TRBD1 might be the D (6 bases). Germline assignment: CDR1 PRHDT and CDR2 FYEKMQ (reference sequence). This CDR3 is built from 17 residues. V lost 4 bases, J lost 2 bases, and 18 bases lay in between. CDR3 protein: CASSSRGQLDTGNTIYF. CDR3 nucleotides: TGTGCCAGCAGCTCGAGGGGACAATTGGATACTGGAAACACCATATATTTT.

The V and J genes are TRBV18 and TRBJ1-5; D is unclear. The germline V and J ends were trimmed by 2 bases and 5 bases, with 7 bases remaining between them. This CDR3 is 13 amino acids long. Per the germline V gene, CDR1 is KGHSH and CDR2 is LQKENI. CDR3 sequence: CASSPYMDQPQHF. As DNA, the CDR3 is TGTGCCAGCTCACCATATATGGATCAGCCCCAGCATTTT.

The sample holds one count of this clone. The chain employs TRBV19 and TRBJ2-7; tentatively, D is TRBD2 (7 bases). The CDR3 covers 14 residues. Germline CDR1 reads LNHDA; CDR2 reads SQIVND (reference sequence). V shed 4 bases and J shed 3 bases, with 13 bases lying between them. The CDR3 nucleotides read TGTGCCAGTAGTAGGGGGGGACACCTCTACGAGCAGTACTTC. As protein: CASSRGGHLYEQYF.

This chain uses TRBV2 with TRBJ2-7; D call uncertain. V lost 0 bases and J lost 9, with 12 bases in between. The CDR3 spans 13 residues. Germline V gene lookup returns CDR1 SNHLY and CDR2 FYNNEI. For the CDR3, the DNA is TGTGCCAGCAGTGAAGCGCGGTCAGGCTCGCAGTACTTC. Protein: CASSEARSGSQYF.

This clone was found once. The V and J genes are TRBV11-2 and TRBJ1-2; TRBD1 is a possible D gene (6 bases). Germline V gene lookup returns CDR1 SGHAT and CDR2 FQNNGV. V shed 3 bases and J shed 7 bases, with 12 bases lying between them. The CDR3 length is 13 residues. This CDR3 is CASSLMGGGGYTF. For the CDR3, the DNA is TGTGCCAGCAGCTTGATGGGGGGCGGTGGCTACACCTTC.

Only one count was recorded for this clone. The chain recombines TRBV5-4 with TRBJ2-1, with D possibly TRBD2 on 5 matching bases. Trimming pared 6 bases from V and 8 bases from J, leaving 18 bases between. The CDR3 has 14 residues. Germline loops: CDR1 SGHNT, CDR2 YYREEE (reference sequence). The CDR3 sequence: CASTDAAGFHEQFF. The CDR3 bases are TGTGCCAGCACCGACGCCGCGGGTTTCCATGAGCAGTTCTTC. Supplemented by reference TRBV5-4 and TRBJ2-1, the full variable domain reads ETGVTQSPTHLIKTRGQQVTLRCSSQSGHNTVSWYQQALGQGPQFIFQYYREEENGRGNFPPRFSGLQFPNYSSELNVNALELDDSALYLCASTDAAGFHEQFFGPGTRLTVL.

Remarks on this clone: The same CDR3 also results from other DNA sequences found in this sample. The rearrangement links TRBV7-2 to TRBJ2-3, with D unresolved. The germline V gene has CDR1 SGHTA and CDR2 FQGNSA. This CDR3 is 11 amino acids long. V dropped 5 bases and J dropped 5 bases, with 5 bases sitting between them. This CDR3 reads CASSPLDTQYF. The CDR3 DNA follows: TGTGCCAGCAGCCCGTTAGATACGCAGTATTTT.

The rearrangement uses TRBV18 and TRBJ2-2; the match to TRBD1 covers 10 bases. V lost 4 bases and J lost 4; bases outside the gene matches: 3. The CDR3 consists of 15 residues. Germline loops: CDR1 KGHSH, CDR2 LQKENI. In DNA form, the CDR3 reads TGTGCCAGCTCACTGGGACAGGGGAGCACCGGGGAGCTGTTTTTT. This gives the protein CASSLGQGSTGELFF.

CDR3 sequence (DNA): TGTGCCAGCAGCTTAGGATACAGGCGGCGGGAGGGCCGAGGAACAGATACGCAGTATTTT. Protein product: CASSLGYRRREGRGTDTQYF. The chain couples TRBV13 to TRBJ2-3; 9 nucleotides align to TRBD2. The V gene's germline CDR1 is PRHDT and CDR2 FYEKMQ (reference sequence). Trimming took 0 bases from V and 3 from J; bases not matched to a gene: 16. The CDR3 runs 20 residues. Combining the CDR3 with reference TRBV13 and TRBJ2-3 gives the whole variable domain AAGVIQSPRHLIKEKRETATLKCYPIPRHDTVYWYQQGPGQDPQFLISFYEKMQSDKGSIPDRFSAQQFSDYHSELNMSSLELGDSALYFCASSLGYRRREGRGTDTQYFGPGTRLTVL.

The chain employs TRBV27 and TRBJ2-7; TRBD2 matches at 7 bases. V shed 6 bases, J shed 5 bases, and the junction held 10 bases outside the gene matches. CDR1 MNHEY and CDR2 SMNVEV come from the germline V gene (reference sequence). This CDR3 region has 14 residues. The CDR3, as DNA: TGTGCCAGCAGGCGAGTCGGGGGGATAAACGAGCAGTACTTC. This encodes CASRRVGGINEQYF.

This chain connects TRBV10-3 to TRBJ1-5; D may be TRBD1 (6 bases). The V gene lost 7 bases and the J gene lost 8 bases, with 15 bases spanning the gap. This CDR3 has 13 residues. Germline lookup yields CDR1 ENHRY and CDR2 SYGVKD. CDR3 sequence reads: CAIKSGGGEPQHF. The CDR3 region has the DNA TGTGCCATCAAATCGGGGGGCGGGGAGCCCCAGCATTTT.